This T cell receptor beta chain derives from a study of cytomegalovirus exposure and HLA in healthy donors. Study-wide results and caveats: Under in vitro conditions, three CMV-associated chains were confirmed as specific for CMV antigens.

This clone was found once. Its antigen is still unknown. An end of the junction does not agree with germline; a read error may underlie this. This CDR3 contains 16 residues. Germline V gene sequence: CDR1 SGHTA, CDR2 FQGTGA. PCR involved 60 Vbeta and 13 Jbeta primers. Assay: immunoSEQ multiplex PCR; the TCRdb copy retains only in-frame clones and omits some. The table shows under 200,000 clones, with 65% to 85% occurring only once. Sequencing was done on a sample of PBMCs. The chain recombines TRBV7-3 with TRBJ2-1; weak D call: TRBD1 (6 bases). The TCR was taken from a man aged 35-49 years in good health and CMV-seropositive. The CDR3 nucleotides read TGTGCCAGCAGTTTAACCGGGACAAGGACCTACAATGAGCAGTTCTTC. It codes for CASSLTGTRTYNEQFF.